The 25 T cell receptor beta chains below come from one sample, sequenced in a study of a mutant IDH1 vaccine in newly diagnosed glioma. Time point defined: baseline, week 1 (first vaccination visit). As for treatment: pre-vaccination baseline after standard-of-care therapy. Method: immunoSEQ multiplex PCR; TCRdb's copy keeps in-frame clones and lacks some. The sample shows 75,000 to 100,000 clones, around 90% of them seen only once. This specimen was PBMCs, taken from a glioma patient treated with radiotherapy, temozolomide or both. The receptors were sampled from a woman between 45 and 65 years old with glioma.

This chain joins TRBV12-5 and TRBJ2-5; 8 bases are a match to TRBD2. Unmatched junction bases numbered 5, after V lost 4 bases and J lost 1 base. The CDR3 totals 15 residues. Germline V lookup: CDR1 LGHNT, CDR2 FRNRAP. CDR3: CASGSDLAGQETQYF. DNA of the CDR3: TGTGCTAGTGGTTCGGATCTAGCGGGCCAAGAGACCCAGTACTTC.

The J gene is TRBJ2-7, the V gene TRBV28; 14 bases line up with TRBD2. The CDR3 loop spans 16 amino acids. J lost 6 bases, V lost 6 bases, and 10 bases had no gene match. Germline values: CDR1 MDHEN, CDR2 SYDVKM. DNA of the CDR3: TGTGCCAGCAGGAGCGCCGGGACTAGCGGGAGACCCGAGCAGTACTTC. It encodes CASRSAGTSGRPEQYF.

The chain has TRBV27 and TRBJ1-6; TRBD1 aligns across 9 bases. The length of the CDR3 is 15 residues. The junction had 6 bases not matched to a gene; V was cut back by 3 bases and J by 9 bases. Per the germline V gene, CDR1 is MNHEY and CDR2 is SMNVEV (reference sequence). Here the CDR3 reads CASSLNRGRGSPLHF. CDR3 bases: TGTGCCAGCAGTTTGAACAGGGGGCGGGGTTCACCCCTCCACTTT.

The V call is TRBV4-2, the J call TRBJ2-7; unclear D gene. Between the trimmed V and J ends, which lost 0 bases and 5 bases, there was a span of 14 bases. Germline V lookup: CDR1 LGHNA, CDR2 YNFKEQ. The CDR3 sequence is 15 residues long. The DNA of the CDR3 is TGTGCCAGCAGCCAAGATCTCTCGGACGTTGACGAGCAGTACTTC. It is translated as CASSQDLSDVDEQYF.

V gene TRBV5-1 combines with J gene TRBJ2-7; maybe TRBD1 (6 bases). The germline V gene encodes CDR1 SGHRS and CDR2 YFSETQ. The CDR3 has 11 residues. Trimming shortened V by 4 bases and J by 6 bases, and 8 bases separated the two germline ends. The CDR3 DNA reads as TGCGCCAGCAGCCAGGACAGCGAGCAGTACTTC. This translates into CASSQDSEQYF.

This chain links TRBV5-6 with TRBJ2-7; D unresolved. The germline V and J ends were trimmed by 2 bases and 2 bases, with 20 bases remaining between them. This CDR3 contains 17 residues. Per germline, CDR1 SGHDT and CDR2 YYEEEE. CDR3 DNA: TGTGCCAGCAGCTTCTTTCCCTCCGGGTCCTACCCCTACGAGCAGTACTTC. It is translated as CASSFFPSGSYPYEQYF. The full variable domain, its missing parts supplied by reference TRBV5-6 and TRBJ2-7, is DAGVTQSPTHLIKTRGQQVTLRCSPKSGHDTVSWYQQALGQGPQFIFQYYEEEERQRGNFPDRFSGHQFPNYSSELNVNALLLGDSALYLCASSFFPSGSYPYEQYFGPGTRLTVT.

V usage is TRBV5-1 and J usage is TRBJ2-5; TRBD1 matches at 10 bases. Trimming cost V 7 bases and J 11 bases; bases outside gene matches: 8. The germline gives CDR1 SGHRS, CDR2 YFSETQ. This CDR3 region has 12 residues. This CDR3 reads CASGTGDGEQYF. As DNA, the CDR3 is TGCGCCAGCGGGACAGGGGACGGGGAGCAGTACTTC.

This chain connects TRBV11-3 to TRBJ1-5, with a weak D call TRBD1 (6 bases). V was cut by 4 bases and J by 4 bases, with 20 bases left in between. The germline CDR1 and CDR2 sequences are SGHNT and YENEEA. The CDR3 is 17 amino acids. The DNA of the CDR3 is TGTGCCAGCAGCTCAGGGGACGGGGAGGGGATTAATCAGCCCCAGCATTTT. Amino acid sequence: CASSSGDGEGINQPQHF.

The genes are TRBV10-2 and TRBJ2-1; 7 nucleotides align to TRBD2. This CDR3 comprises 16 residues. The trim removed 10 bases at V and 3 bases at J, leaving 15 bases unmatched. Looked up from germline, CDR1 is WSHSY and CDR2 is SAAADI. CDR3 DNA: TGCGCCACCGAACTCGCGGGACTACACAACTACAATGAGCAGTTCTTC. Amino acids: CATELAGLHNYNEQFF.

CDR3 region: CASSLSTDTQYF. For the CDR3, the DNA is TGTGCCAGCAGCCTAAGCACAGATACGCAGTATTTT. The V call is TRBV9, the J call TRBJ2-3; no firm D call. V lost 4 bases to trimming and J lost 0 bases, with 3 bases between them. CDR1 SGDLS and CDR2 YYNGEE come from the germline V gene. CDR3 size: 12 residues.

The chain is built from TRBV7-8 and TRBJ2-5; D gene unclear. V gave up 3 bases and J gave up 1 base, with 12 bases separating them. Germline lookup yields CDR1 SGHVS and CDR2 FQNEAQ. CDR3 length equals 15 residues. Here the CDR3 reads CASSLSWAFQETQYF. DNA of the CDR3: TGTGCCAGCAGCTTGTCCTGGGCTTTCCAAGAGACCCAGTACTTC.

The genes are TRBV5-1 and TRBJ1-1; D is ambiguous. The CDR3 totals 13 residues. Trimming left V 2 bases short and J 0 bases short, with 5 bases between. CDR1 is SGHRS and CDR2 is YFSETQ in the germline V gene. The CDR3 DNA reads TGCGCCAGCAGCTTTAGGGTGAACACTGAAGCTTTCTTT. Its protein product is CASSFRVNTEAFF.

This clone was observed once. The chain has TRBV19 and TRBJ1-5; TRBD1 aligns across 7 bases. The CDR3 spans 15 residues. Trimming cost V 3 bases and J 4 bases; bases outside gene matches: 6. Germline assignment: CDR1 LNHDA and CDR2 SQIVND (reference sequence). Here the CDR3 DNA reads TGTGCCAGTAGTATTATGGGACAGCTAAATCAGCCCCAGCATTTT. It codes for CASSIMGQLNQPQHF.

The genes are TRBV28 and TRBJ2-3, with D uncertain. The germline CDR1 and CDR2 sequences are MDHEN and SYDVKM. This CDR3 contains 15 residues. Trimming took 5 bases from V and 6 from J, leaving 18 bases between them. The chain's CDR3 is CASSAPPRSADTQYF. CDR3 sequence (DNA): TGTGCCAGCAGTGCGCCCCCCAGATCAGCGGATACGCAGTATTTT.

The chain couples TRBV5-1 to TRBJ1-1; D call uncertain. V lost 0 bases and J 5 bases, leaving 11 bases between the germline ends. The CDR3 runs to 14 residues. Per the germline V gene, CDR1 is SGHRS and CDR2 is YFSETQ. The CDR3: CASSLDILETEAFF. CDR3 nucleotide sequence: TGCGCCAGCAGCTTGGACATCTTAGAGACTGAAGCTTTCTTT. The full variable domain, completed using reference TRBV5-1 and TRBJ1-1, is KAGVTQTPRYLIKTRGQQVTLSCSPISGHRSVSWYQQTPGQGLQFLFEYFSETQRNKGNFPGRFSGRQFSNSRSEMNVSTLELGDSALYLCASSLDILETEAFFGQGTRLTVV.

The chain uses TRBV28 and TRBJ2-7, with 8 bases that match TRBD1. Germline V gives CDR1 MDHEN, CDR2 SYDVKM. This CDR3 has 13 amino acids. V trimming: 5 bases; J trimming: 3 bases; junction bases outside the gene matches: 3. The CDR3 region is CASSPDRGYEQYF. In DNA form, the CDR3 reads TGTGCCAGCAGTCCCGACAGGGGCTACGAGCAGTACTTC.

Here the CDR3 reads CASSQDRGRTGRRDTGELFF. The CDR3 DNA reads TGCGCCAGCAGCCAAGATCGGGGTAGAACCGGGAGACGAGACACCGGGGAGCTGTTTTTT. The V gene is TRBV4-1, the J gene TRBJ2-2, with a possible D match to TRBD2 (6 bases). CDR1 and CDR2 (germline): MGHRA, YSYEKL. Trimming pared 0 bases from V and 3 bases from J, leaving 23 bases between. The CDR3 contains 20 residues.

This clone was recorded a few times. The rearrangement links TRBV6-6 to TRBJ1-3; possibly TRBD1 for D (5 bases). V gave up 4 bases and J gave up 3 bases, with 13 bases separating them. CDR3 size: 15 residues. Looked up from germline, CDR1 is MNHNY and CDR2 is SVGAGI (reference sequence). CDR3 sequence reads: CASSWAQGRGNTIYF. CDR3 in DNA: TGTGCCAGCAGTTGGGCCCAGGGTCGTGGAAACACCATATATTTT.

This rearrangement joins TRBV27 to TRBJ1-2; D is possibly TRBD1 (5 bases). Trimming took off 7 bases at V and 2 bases at J, with 17 bases between the two ends. Germline V gives CDR1 MNHEY, CDR2 SMNVEV (reference sequence). The CDR3 is 15 residues long. This CDR3 is CASTLNYGGNYGYTF. In DNA form, the CDR3 reads TGTGCCAGCACCCTTAACTACGGGGGAAACTATGGCTACACCTTC.

This clone came up a few times. This chain links TRBV2 with TRBJ1-2, with 8 bases that match TRBD1. This CDR3 is 14 amino acids long. The germline V gene encodes CDR1 SNHLY and CDR2 FYNNEI. The ends lost 10 bases at V and 6 bases at J; junction bases unmatched: 13. For the CDR3, the DNA is TGTGCCACCAGCGGACAGGGTACGGCAAATGGCTACACCTTC. Amino acids: CATSGQGTANGYTF.

CDR3 sequence reads: CASSLSSQETQYF. The CDR3 bases are TGCGCCAGCAGCTTGTCCAGCCAAGAGACCCAGTACTTC. The chain employs TRBV5-1 and TRBJ2-5; unclear D gene. This CDR3 is 13 amino acids long. The V end was cut by 1 base, the J end by 1 base, with 5 bases between. Looked up from germline, CDR1 is SGHRS and CDR2 is YFSETQ. The complete variable domain, with remaining parts taken from reference TRBV5-1 and TRBJ2-5, reads KAGVTQTPRYLIKTRGQQVTLSCSPISGHRSVSWYQQTPGQGLQFLFEYFSETQRNKGNFPGRFSGRQFSNSRSEMNVSTLELGDSALYLCASSLSSQETQYFGPGTRLLVL.

J is TRBJ1-1 and V is TRBV10-1, with D perhaps matching TRBD1 (6 bases). The germline V gene encodes CDR1 WNHNN and CDR2 SYGVQD (reference sequence). Between the trimmed V and J ends, which lost 3 bases and 2 bases, there was a span of 13 bases. This CDR3 has 15 residues. The CDR3 DNA reads TGCGCCAGCAGTGACTCCACAGGGCACAACACTGAAGCTTTCTTT. Translation: CASSDSTGHNTEAFF.

V usage is TRBV7-9 and J usage is TRBJ2-7; TRBD2 matches at 13 bases. The germline CDR1 and CDR2 sequences are SEHNR and FQNEAQ (reference sequence). The V gene end was trimmed by 5 bases and the J gene end by 5 bases; junction bases not matched to a gene: 9. CDR3 size: 16 residues. The CDR3 bases are TGTGCCAGCAGCATCCGGACTAGCGGGAGTGGCGACGAGCAGTACTTC. Protein product: CASSIRTSGSGDEQYF.

The chain has TRBV7-8 and TRBJ2-1; 10 bases match TRBD2. V lost 1 base and J lost 8; bases outside the gene matches: 11. The CDR3 extends over 17 amino acids. Looked up from germline, CDR1 is SGHVS and CDR2 is FQNEAQ. CDR3 in amino acids: CASSLDNRLAGRDEQFF. The DNA of the CDR3 is TGTGCCAGCAGCTTAGATAACCGACTAGCGGGTCGAGATGAGCAGTTCTTC.

The V gene is TRBV7-9, the J gene TRBJ2-7, with 13 bases fitting TRBD2. The germline V gene has CDR1 SEHNR and CDR2 FQNEAQ (reference sequence). The CDR3 extends over 13 amino acids. V lost 8 bases and J lost 2; bases outside the gene matches: 0. CDR3 DNA sequence: TGTGCCAGCGGACTAGCGGGAGCCTACGAGCAGTACTTC. It translates to CASGLAGAYEQYF.